This is a list of T cell receptor beta chains from one sample in a study of T-cell reconstitution after alpha-beta-depleted transplantation in children. TCRdb re-derived calls from the PCR reads in MiXCR, one entry per CDR3 protein. The sample has some 590,000 distinct CDR3 sequences, about 10% seen once. Here the sequenced sample was PBMCs from the stem cell graft donor, taken from the stem cell graft. These receptors all stem from a human donor who donated a stem cell graft to a child with acute myeloid leukemia. The CDR3 runs from the conserved cysteine through the conserved F or W. A D gene is named only where the DNA matches it firmly. Part of the rows lack a size; the others show once, few, many or a class for expanded clones.

>14|.|TRBV24-1|.|TRBJ2-2
TGTGCCACCAGCCATAGAAAAAACACCGGGGAGCTGTTTTTT
CATSHRKNTGELFF
>13|.|TRBV12-3/TRBV12-4|few|TRBJ1-1
TGTGCCAGCAGCCATTACAGGGAGGGTGAAGCTTTCTTT
CASSHYREGEAFF
>13|.|TRBV19|many|TRBJ1-2
TGTGCCAGTAAGGAGGAGGGAGGACATGGCTACACCTTC
CASKEEGGHGYTF
>15|TRBD2|TRBV5-1|many|TRBJ2-2
TGCGCCAGCAGCTTGGCTAGCGGGAAGGCCGGGGAGCTGTTTTTT
CASSLASGKAGELFF
>15|.|TRBV7-2|.|TRBJ2-1
TGTGCCAGCAGCTTTTCTCCTAGGGGCTACAATGAGCAGTTCTTC
CASSFSPRGYNEQFF
>15|.|TRBV4-3|.|TRBJ2-2
TGCGCCAGCAGCCAAGATCGAGTGTACACCGGGGAGCTGTTTTTT
CASSQDRVYTGELFF
>14|TRBD2|TRBV29-1|many|TRBJ2-3
TGCAGCTCCGCCGTGGGGGGAGGGAGAGATACGCAGTATTTT
CSSAVGGGRDTQYF
>13|.|TRBV12-3/TRBV12-4|many|TRBJ1-5
TGTGCCAGCAGGCAGGGCATCAATCAGCCCCAGCATTTT
CASRQGINQPQHF
>14|TRBD2|TRBV28|few|TRBJ2-1
TGTGCCAGCAGGCCGGGACTAGCCAACAATGAGCAGTTCTTC
CASRPGLANNEQFF
>13|.|TRBV11-2|.|TRBJ2-5
TGTGCCAGCAGCTTAGACCCCAGAGGGACCCAGTACTTC
CASSLDPRGTQYF
>14|TRBD1|TRBV7-2|few|TRBJ1-1
TGTGCCAGCAGCTTAGGGCCGAACAGGGGAGAAGCTTTCTTT
CASSLGPNRGEAFF
>14|.|TRBV20-1|.|TRBJ1-6
TGCAGTGCTAACAGGGAAGGTGGAAATTCACCCCTCCACTTT
CSANREGGNSPLHF
>18|TRBD2|TRBV20-1|.|TRBJ2-6
TGCAGTGCTAGACCGACTAGCGGGATATCTACTGGGGCCAACGTCCTGACTTTC
CSARPTSGISTGANVLTF
>14|TRBD1|TRBV12-3/TRBV12-4|few|TRBJ1-6
TGTGCCAGCAGAAAGACAGGGGCCGGGTCACCCCTCCACTTT
CASRKTGAGSPLHF
>17|TRBD2|TRBV5-1|many|TRBJ2-7
TGCGCCAGCAGCTGGGGCTCGAGGGCGGGAGTAAGATACGAGCAGTACTTC
CASSWGSRAGVRYEQYF
>16|.|TRBV11-2|.|TRBJ2-5
TGTGCCAGCAGCCTCCACCGGGGGAGCATGTCAGAGACCCAGTACTTC
CASSLHRGSMSETQYF
>14|.|TRBV20-1|few|TRBJ1-2
TGCAGTGCTAGTCCTCATCCGGGGCTGGGGGCCCACACCTTC
CSASPHPGLGAHTF
>13|TRBD2|TRBV11-3|few|TRBJ2-2
TGTGCCAGCGGACACGGGAGGACCGGGGAGCTGTTTTTT
CASGHGRTGELFF
>15|.|TRBV28|few|TRBJ1-1
TGTGCCAGCATTTTCGCTTTGGGGATGAACACTGAAGCTTTCTTT
CASIFALGMNTEAFF
>15|.|TRBV7-2|few|TRBJ2-7
TGTGCCAGCAGCTCCCGACGGGAGACCCCTTACGAGCAGTACTTC
CASSSRRETPYEQYF
>15|.|TRBV30|few|TRBJ1-5
TGTGCCTGGAGTGTCCCTAACCCGGGGAATCAGCCCCAGCATTTT
CAWSVPNPGNQPQHF
>16|.|TRBV7-9|few|TRBJ2-5
TGTGCCAGCAGCGAACCAGAGTCAGGCGGACCGGAGACCCAGTACTTC
CASSEPESGGPETQYF
>13|.|TRBV5-1|many|TRBJ2-5
TGCGCCAGCAGGCCTCCTGGGGTGGAGACCCAGTACTTC
CASRPPGVETQYF
>13|.|TRBV5-1|many|TRBJ2-3
TGCGCCAGCAGCGAGCTATCCACAGATACGCAGTATTTT
CASSELSTDTQYF
>15|.|TRBV6-5|many|TRBJ2-7
TGTGCCAGCAGTTACTCCTACGGCGAGACCTACGAGCAGTACTTC
CASSYSYGETYEQYF
>14|.|TRBV9|many|TRBJ2-3
TGTGCCAGCAGCGTAGATCGAGGGACAGATACGCAGTATTTT
CASSVDRGTDTQYF
>12|.|TRBV20-1|many|TRBJ1-1
TGCAGTGCTAGTAGGTCCGGGACGGAAGCTTTCTTT
CSASRSGTEAFF
>16|TRBD1|TRBV5-1|many|TRBJ2-7
TGCGCCAGCAGCCTGCCCAGGGGGCACCACTCCTACGAGCAGTACTTC
CASSLPRGHHSYEQYF
>19|.|TRBV7-9|.|TRBJ1-1
TGTGCCAGCACCCAGCTTGGGTCCCCCCTGACAGGAGCTAACACTGAAGCTTTCTTT
CASTQLGSPLTGANTEAFF
>18|TRBD2|TRBV20-1|few|TRBJ2-1
TGCAGTGCTCCGCAAAGGGTAACGCGGGAGGCATCCTACAATGAGCAGTTCTTC
CSAPQRVTREASYNEQFF
>10|.|TRBV29-1|few|TRBJ2-3
TGCAGCGGTGAAAACACGGCGCAGTATTTT
CSGENTAQYF
>15|.|TRBV5-1|few|TRBJ2-3
TGCGCCAGCAGCCCCCGTGGGGGGGCTGCAGATACGCAGTATTTT
CASSPRGGAADTQYF
>15|TRBD1|TRBV7-2|.|TRBJ1-2
TGTGCCAGCAGCCCGAGGACAGGGGGCACCTATGGCTACACCTTC
CASSPRTGGTYGYTF
>14|.|TRBV28|.|TRBJ1-3
TGTGCCAGCACCTGGGGGGACTGGGGAAACACCATATATTTT
CASTWGDWGNTIYF
>15|.|TRBV28|few|TRBJ2-1
TGTGCCAGCAGTTTTCCGGTACAGGCGTACAATGAGCAGTTCTTC
CASSFPVQAYNEQFF
>15|.|TRBV6-1|few|TRBJ2-7
TGTGCCAGCATTGCAGGGGCCACGGGCTCCTACGAGCAGTACTTC
CASIAGATGSYEQYF